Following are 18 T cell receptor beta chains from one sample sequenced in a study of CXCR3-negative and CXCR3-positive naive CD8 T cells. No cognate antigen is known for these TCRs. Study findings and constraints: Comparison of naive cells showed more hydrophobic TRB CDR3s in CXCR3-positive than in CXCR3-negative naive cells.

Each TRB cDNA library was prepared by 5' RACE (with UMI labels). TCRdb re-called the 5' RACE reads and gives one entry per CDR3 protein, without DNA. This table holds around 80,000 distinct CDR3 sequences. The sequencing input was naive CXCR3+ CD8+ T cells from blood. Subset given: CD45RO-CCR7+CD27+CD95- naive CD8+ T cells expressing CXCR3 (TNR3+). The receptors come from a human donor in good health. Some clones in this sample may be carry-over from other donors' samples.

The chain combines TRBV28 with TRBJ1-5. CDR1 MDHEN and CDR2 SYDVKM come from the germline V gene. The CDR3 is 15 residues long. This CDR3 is CASSFTVGSNQPQHF.

The CDR3: CSVERGGGYEQYF. J is TRBJ2-7 and V is TRBV29-1; TCRdb indicates TRBD1, and absent DNA this call remains unverified. The CDR3 is 13 amino acids. The germline V gene has CDR1 SQVTM and CDR2 ANQGSEA.

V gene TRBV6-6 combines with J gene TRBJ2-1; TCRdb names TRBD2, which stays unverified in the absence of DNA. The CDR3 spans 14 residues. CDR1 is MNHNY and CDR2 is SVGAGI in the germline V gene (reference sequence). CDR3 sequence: CASSYKGGYDEQFF.

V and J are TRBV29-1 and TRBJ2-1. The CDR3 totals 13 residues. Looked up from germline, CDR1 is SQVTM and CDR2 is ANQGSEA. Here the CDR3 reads CSVAFLLLNEQFF.

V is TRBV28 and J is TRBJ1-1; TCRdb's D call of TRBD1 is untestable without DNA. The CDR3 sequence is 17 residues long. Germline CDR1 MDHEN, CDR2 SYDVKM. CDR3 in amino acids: CASSPTTGLPLNTEAFF.

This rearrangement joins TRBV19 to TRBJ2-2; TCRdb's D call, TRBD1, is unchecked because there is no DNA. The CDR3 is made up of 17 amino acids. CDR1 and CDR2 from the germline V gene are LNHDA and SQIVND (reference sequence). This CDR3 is CASSANGRAGVTGELFF.

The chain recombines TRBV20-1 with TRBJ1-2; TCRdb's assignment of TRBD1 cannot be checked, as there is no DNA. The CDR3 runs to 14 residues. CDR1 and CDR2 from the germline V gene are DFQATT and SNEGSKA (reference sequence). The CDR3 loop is CSAAPGQVSYGYTF.

The CDR3 loop reads CSVGEWDNEQFF. The J gene is TRBJ2-1, the V gene TRBV29-1. Germline V gene sequence: CDR1 SQVTM, CDR2 ANQGSEA. The CDR3 is 12 residues long.

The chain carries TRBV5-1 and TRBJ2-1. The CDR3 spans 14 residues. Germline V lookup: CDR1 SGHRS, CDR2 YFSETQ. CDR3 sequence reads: CASSFPQNYNEQFF.

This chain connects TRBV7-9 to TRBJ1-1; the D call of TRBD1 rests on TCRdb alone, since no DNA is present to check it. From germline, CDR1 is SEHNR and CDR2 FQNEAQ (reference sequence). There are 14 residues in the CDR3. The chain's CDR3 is CASSLEGGTAEAFF.

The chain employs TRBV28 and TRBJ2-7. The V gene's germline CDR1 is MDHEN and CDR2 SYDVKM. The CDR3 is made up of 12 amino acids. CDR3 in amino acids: CASSLVSYEKYF.

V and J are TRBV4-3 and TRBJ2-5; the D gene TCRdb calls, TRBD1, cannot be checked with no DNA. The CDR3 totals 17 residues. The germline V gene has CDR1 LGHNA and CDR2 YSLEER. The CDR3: CASSQDLGTGGGETQYF.

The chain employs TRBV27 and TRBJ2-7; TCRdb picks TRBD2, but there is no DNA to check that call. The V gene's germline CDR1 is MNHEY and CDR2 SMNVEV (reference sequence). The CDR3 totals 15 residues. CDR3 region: CASSPRGLADYEQYF.

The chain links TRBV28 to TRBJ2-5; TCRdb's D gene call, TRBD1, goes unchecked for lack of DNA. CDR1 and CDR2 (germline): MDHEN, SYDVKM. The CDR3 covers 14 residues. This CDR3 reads CASSLTGVQETQYF.

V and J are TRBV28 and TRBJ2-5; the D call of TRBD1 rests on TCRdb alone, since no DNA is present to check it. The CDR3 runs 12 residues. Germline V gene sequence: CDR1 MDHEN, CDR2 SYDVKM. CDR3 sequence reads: CASSLEGETQYF.

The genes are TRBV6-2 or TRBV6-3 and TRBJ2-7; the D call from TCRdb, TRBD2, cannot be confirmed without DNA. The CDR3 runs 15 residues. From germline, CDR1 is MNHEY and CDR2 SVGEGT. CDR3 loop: CASSSLPTGIYEQYF.

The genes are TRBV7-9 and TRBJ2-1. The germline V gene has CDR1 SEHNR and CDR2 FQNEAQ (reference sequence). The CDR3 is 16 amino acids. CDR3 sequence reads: CASSFFDLSSYNEQFF.

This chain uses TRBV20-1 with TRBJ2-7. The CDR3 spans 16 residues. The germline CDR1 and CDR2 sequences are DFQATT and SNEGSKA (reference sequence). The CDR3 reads CSASQSSSGVSYEQYF.